This entry describes one T cell receptor beta chain. V dropped 6 bases and J dropped 10; count of bases not matched to a gene: 8. The CDR3 extends over 14 amino acids. CDR1 is LNHDA and CDR2 is SQIVND in the germline V gene (reference sequence). These data originate in a study of blood T cell repertoires in COVID-19. Background on the study: Specimens from acute and convalescent COVID-19 originated in the United States, Italy and Spain.

Seattle cases were enrolled at active infection and followed longitudinally. In the source study's methods: Amplification of reference gene primers was used by the study to estimate nucleated cell counts. Some clones are missing from TCRdb's copy, which holds only in-frame ones; the method was immunoSEQ multiplex PCR. That table supplies the V and J calls and clone size; D and trimming were determined from the DNA. The sample has some 260,000 clones, 75% to 90% seen once. This receptor was obtained from a woman in her 70s with COVID-19, enrolled during active disease. This chain connects TRBV19 to TRBJ1-6, with 8 bases that match TRBD1. What was sequenced was peripheral blood. CDR3 residues: CASSADRDRSPLHF. The CDR3 DNA reads as TGTGCCAGTAGCGCGGACAGGGATCGCTCACCCCTCCACTTT. The variable domain in full, completed from reference TRBV19 and TRBJ1-6, reads DGGITQSPKYLFRKEGQNVTLSCEQNLNHDAMYWYRQDPGQGLRLIYYSQIVNDFQKGDIAEGYSVSREKKESFPLTVTSAQKNPTAFYLCASSADRDRSPLHFGNGTRLTVT.